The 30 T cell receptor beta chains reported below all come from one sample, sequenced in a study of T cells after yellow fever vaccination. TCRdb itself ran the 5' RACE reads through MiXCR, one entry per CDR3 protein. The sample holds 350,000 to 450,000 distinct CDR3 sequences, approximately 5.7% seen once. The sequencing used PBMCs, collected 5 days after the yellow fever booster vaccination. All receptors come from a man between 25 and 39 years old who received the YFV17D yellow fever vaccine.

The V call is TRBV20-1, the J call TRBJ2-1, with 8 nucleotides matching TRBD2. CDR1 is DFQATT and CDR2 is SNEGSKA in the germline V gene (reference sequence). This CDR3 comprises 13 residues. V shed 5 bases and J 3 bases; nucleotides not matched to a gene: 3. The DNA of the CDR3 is TGCAGTGCTCTCCTAGCGGGCTACAATGAGCAGTTCTTC. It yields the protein CSALLAGYNEQFF.

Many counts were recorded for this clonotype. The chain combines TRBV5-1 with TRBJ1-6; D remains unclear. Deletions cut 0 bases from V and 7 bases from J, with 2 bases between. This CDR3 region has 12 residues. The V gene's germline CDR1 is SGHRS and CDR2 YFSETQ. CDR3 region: CASSLENSPLHF. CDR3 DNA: TGCGCCAGCAGCTTGGAGAATTCACCCCTCCACTTT.

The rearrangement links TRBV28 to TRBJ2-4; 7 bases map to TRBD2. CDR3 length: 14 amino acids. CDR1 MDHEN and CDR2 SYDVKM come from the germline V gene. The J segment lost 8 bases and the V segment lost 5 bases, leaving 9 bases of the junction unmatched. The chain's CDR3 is CASSHHVGGDIQYF. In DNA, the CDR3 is TGTGCCAGCAGTCACCACGTGGGAGGGGACATTCAGTACTTC.

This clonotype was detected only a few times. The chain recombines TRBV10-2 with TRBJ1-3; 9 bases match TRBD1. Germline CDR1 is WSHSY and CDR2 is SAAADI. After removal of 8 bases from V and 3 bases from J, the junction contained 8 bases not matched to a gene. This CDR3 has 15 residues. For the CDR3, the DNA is TGCGCCAGCGGACCGGACAGGGGAAGTGGAAACACCATATATTTT. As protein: CASGPDRGSGNTIYF.

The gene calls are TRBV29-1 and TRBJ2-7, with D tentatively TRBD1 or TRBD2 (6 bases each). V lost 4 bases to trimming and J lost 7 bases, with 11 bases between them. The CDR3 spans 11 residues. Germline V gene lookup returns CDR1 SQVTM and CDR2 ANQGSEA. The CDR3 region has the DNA TGCAGCGTTGGGGGGGCGCAAGAGCAGTACTTC. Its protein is CSVGGAQEQYF.

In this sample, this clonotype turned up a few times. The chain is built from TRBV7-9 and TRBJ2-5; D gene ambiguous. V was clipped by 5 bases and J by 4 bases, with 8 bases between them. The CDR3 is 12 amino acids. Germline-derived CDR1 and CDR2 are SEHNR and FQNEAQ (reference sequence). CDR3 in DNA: TGTGCCAGCAGCCTGCGGATAGAGACCCAGTACTTC. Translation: CASSLRIETQYF.

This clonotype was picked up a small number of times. CDR3 sequence (DNA): TGTGCCAGCAGCTTAAGTGTCCTTAGCAATCAGCCCCAGCATTTT. This encodes CASSLSVLSNQPQHF. V gene TRBV7-2 combines with J gene TRBJ1-5; no clear D gene. Trimming took off 2 bases at V and 0 bases at J, with 8 bases between the two ends. This CDR3 spans 15 amino acids. Germline CDR1 reads SGHTA; CDR2 reads FQGNSA.

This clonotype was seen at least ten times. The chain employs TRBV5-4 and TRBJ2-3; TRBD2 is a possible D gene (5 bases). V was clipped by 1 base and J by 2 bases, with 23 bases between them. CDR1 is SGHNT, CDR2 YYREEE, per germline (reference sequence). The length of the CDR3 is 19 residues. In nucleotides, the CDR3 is TGTGCCAGCAGCTTGCGATTAGCGAAGATCCCCTCTCTCACAGATACGCAGTATTTT. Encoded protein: CASSLRLAKIPSLTDTQYF.

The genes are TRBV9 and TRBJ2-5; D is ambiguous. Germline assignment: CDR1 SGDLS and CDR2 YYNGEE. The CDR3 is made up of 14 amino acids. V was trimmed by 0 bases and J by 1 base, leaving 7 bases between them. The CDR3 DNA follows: TGTGCCAGCAGCGTAGGCGTTGCCCAAGAGACCCAGTACTTC. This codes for CASSVGVAQETQYF.

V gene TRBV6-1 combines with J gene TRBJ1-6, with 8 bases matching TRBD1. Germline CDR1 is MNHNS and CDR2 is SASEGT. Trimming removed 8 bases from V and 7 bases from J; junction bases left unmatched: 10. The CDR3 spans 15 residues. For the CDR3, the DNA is TGTGCCAGCCGAATAGCACAGGGGGGAAATTCACCCCTCCACTTT. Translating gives CASRIAQGGNSPLHF.

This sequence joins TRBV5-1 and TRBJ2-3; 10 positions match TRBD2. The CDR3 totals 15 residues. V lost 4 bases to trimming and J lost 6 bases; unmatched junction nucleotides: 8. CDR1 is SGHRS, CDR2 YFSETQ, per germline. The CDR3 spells CASSRGLARADTQYF. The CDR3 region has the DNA TGCGCCAGCAGCCGGGGACTAGCGAGAGCCGATACGCAGTATTTT.

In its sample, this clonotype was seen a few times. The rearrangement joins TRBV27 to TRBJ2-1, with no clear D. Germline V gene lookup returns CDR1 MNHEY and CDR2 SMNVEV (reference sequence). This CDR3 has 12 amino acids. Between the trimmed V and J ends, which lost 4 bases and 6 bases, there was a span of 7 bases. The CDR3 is CASSYGVNEQFF. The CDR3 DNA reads TGTGCCAGCAGTTATGGGGTCAATGAGCAGTTCTTC.

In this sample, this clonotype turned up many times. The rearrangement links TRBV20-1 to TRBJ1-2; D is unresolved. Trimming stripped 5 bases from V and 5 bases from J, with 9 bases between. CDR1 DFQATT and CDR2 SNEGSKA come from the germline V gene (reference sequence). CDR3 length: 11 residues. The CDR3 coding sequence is TGCAGTGCTCTAACGGATTATGGCTACACCTTC. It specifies CSALTDYGYTF.

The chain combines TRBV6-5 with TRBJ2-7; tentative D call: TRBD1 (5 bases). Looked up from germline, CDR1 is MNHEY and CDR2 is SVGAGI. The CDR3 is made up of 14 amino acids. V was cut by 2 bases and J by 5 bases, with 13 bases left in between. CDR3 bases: TGTGCCAGCAGTTACCGGCAGGGTTCCCACGAGCAGTACTTC. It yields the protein CASSYRQGSHEQYF.

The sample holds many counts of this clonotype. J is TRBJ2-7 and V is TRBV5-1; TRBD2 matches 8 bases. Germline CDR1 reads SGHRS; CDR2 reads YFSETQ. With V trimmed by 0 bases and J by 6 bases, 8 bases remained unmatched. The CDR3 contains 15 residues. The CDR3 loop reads CASSLVGSGNAEQYF. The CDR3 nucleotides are TGCGCCAGCAGCTTGGTCGGTAGCGGGAACGCCGAGCAGTACTTC.

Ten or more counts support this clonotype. CDR3 sequence (DNA): TGTGCCAGCAGCTTAGCCCCTAGCGGGAGGGATCAGTTCTTC. It specifies CASSLAPSGRDQFF. The chain has TRBV7-9 and TRBJ2-1, with 12 bases matching TRBD2. The CDR3 spans 14 residues. Trimming cost V 0 bases and J 13 bases; bases outside gene matches: 4. In germline, CDR1 is SEHNR, CDR2 FQNEAQ (reference sequence).

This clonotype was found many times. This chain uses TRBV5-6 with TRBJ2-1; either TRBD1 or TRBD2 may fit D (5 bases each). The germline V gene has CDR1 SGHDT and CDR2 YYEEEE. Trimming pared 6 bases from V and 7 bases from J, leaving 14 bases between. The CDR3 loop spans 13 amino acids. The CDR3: CASTRGLVNEQFF. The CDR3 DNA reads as TGTGCCAGCACGAGGGGTTTGGTGAATGAGCAGTTCTTC.

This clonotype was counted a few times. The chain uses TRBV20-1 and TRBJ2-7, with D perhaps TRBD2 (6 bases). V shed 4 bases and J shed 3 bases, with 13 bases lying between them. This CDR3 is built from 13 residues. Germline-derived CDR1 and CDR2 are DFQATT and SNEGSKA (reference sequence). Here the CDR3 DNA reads TGCAGTGCTATCTCCGGGACTCTCTACGAGCAGTACTTC. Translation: CSAISGTLYEQYF.

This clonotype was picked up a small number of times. For the CDR3, the DNA is TGTGCCAGCAGCAAAGACACCTATTCCTACAATGAGCAGTTCTTC. Translation: CASSKDTYSYNEQFF. The chain combines TRBV5-5 with TRBJ2-1; D gene uncertain. V was trimmed by 4 bases and J by 1 base, leaving 12 bases between them. The germline CDR1 and CDR2 sequences are SGHKS and YYEKEE (reference sequence). The CDR3 contains 15 residues.

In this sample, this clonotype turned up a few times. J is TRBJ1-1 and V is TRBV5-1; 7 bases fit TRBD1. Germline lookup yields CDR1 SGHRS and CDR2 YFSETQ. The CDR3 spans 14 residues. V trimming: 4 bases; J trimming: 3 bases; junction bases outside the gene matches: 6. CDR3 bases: TGCGCCAGCAGCCCCCTAGACAGGGACACTGAAGCTTTCTTT. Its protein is CASSPLDRDTEAFF.

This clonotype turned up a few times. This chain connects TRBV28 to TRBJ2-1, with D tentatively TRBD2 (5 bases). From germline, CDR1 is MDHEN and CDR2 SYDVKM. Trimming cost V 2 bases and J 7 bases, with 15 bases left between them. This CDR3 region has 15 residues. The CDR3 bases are TGTGCCAGCAGTTTACCGGGCAGGAGGAAGAATGAGCAGTTCTTC. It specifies CASSLPGRRKNEQFF. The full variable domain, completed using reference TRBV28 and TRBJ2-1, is DVKVTQSSRYLVKRTGEKVFLECVQDMDHENMFWYRQDPGLGLRLIYFSYDVKMKEKGDIPEGYSVSREKKERFSLILESASTNQTSMYLCASSLPGRRKNEQFFGPGTRLTVL.

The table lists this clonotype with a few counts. The CDR3 bases are TGTGCCAGCGACGACGGAAAGTCTAATGAAGCTTTCTTT. Translated: CASDDGKSNEAFF. The gene calls are TRBV12-3 or TRBV12-4 and TRBJ1-1; D gene unclear. Trimming pared 8 bases from V and 7 bases from J, leaving 17 bases between. This CDR3 is 13 amino acids long.

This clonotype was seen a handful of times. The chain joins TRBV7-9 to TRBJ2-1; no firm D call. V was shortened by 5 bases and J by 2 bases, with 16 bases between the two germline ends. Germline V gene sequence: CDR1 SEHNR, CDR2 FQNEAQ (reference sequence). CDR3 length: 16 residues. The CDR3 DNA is TGTGCCAGCAGCCCGGCTTCTAGGATCCCCTACAATGAGCAGTTCTTC. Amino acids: CASSPASRIPYNEQFF.

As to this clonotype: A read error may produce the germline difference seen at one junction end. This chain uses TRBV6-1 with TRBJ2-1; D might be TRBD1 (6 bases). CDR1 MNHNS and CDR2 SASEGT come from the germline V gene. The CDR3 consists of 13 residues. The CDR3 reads CASRRDTYNEQLF. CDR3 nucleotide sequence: TGTGCCAGTCGCCGGGACACTTACAATGAGCAGCTCTTC.

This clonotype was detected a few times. The CDR3, as DNA: TGTGCCAGCAGTTACGGGGGGCGCAGATCCCCCTACGAGCAGTACTTC. Its protein is CASSYGGRRSPYEQYF. The chain carries TRBV6-5 and TRBJ2-7; D may be TRBD1 or TRBD2 (6 bases each). CDR1 is MNHEY and CDR2 is SVGAGI in the germline V gene. There are 16 residues in the CDR3. The V end lost 2 bases, the J end lost 2 bases, and 16 bases lay between the germline ends.

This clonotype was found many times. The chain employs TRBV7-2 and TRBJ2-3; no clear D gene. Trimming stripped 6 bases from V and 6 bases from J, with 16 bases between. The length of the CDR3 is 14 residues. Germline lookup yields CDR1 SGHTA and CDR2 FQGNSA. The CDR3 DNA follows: TGTGCCAGCAGTTCATGGACCACAACGGATACGCAGTATTTT. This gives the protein CASSSWTTTDTQYF. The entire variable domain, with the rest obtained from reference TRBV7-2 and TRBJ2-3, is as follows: GAGVSQSPSNKVTEKGKDVELRCDPISGHTALYWYRQSLGQGLEFLIYFQGNSAPDKSGLPSDRFSAERTGGSVSTLTIQRTQQEDSAVYLCASSSWTTTDTQYFGPGTRLTVL.

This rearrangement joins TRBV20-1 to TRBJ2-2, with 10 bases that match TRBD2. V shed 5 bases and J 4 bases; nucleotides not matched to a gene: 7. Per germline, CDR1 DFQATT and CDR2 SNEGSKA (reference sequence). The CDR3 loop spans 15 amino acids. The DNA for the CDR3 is TGCAGTGCTCGACCTAGCGGGAGTGGCACCGGGGAGCTGTTTTTT. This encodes CSARPSGSGTGELFF.

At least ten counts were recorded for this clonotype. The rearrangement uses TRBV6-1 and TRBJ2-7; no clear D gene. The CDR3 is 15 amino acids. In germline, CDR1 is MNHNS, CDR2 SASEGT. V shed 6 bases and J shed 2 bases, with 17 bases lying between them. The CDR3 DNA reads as TGTGCCAGCAGATCCGCAGGTGGTAGTCCCTACGAGCAGTACTTC. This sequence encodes CASRSAGGSPYEQYF.

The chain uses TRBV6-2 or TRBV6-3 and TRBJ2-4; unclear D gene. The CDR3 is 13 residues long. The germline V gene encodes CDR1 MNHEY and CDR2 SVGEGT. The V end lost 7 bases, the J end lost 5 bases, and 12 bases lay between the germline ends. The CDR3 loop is CASTNPVENIQYF. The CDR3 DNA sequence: TGTGCCAGCACCAACCCGGTCGAAAACATTCAGTACTTC.

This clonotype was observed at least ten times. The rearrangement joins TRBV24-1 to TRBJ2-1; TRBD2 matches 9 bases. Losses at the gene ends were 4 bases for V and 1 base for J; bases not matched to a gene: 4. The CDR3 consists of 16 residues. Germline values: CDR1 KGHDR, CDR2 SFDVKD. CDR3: CATSDAGGKSYNEQFF. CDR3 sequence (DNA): TGTGCCACCAGTGACGCGGGAGGGAAATCCTACAATGAGCAGTTCTTC.